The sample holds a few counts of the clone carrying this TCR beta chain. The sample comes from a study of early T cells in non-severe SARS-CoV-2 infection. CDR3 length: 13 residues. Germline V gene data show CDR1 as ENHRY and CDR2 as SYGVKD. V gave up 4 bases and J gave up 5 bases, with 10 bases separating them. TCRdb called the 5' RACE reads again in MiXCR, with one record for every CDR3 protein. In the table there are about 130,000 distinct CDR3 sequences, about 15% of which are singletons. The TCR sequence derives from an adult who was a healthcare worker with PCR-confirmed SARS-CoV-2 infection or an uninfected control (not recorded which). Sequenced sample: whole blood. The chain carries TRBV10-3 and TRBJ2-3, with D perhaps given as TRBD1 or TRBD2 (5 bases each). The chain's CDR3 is CAISVGERDTQYF. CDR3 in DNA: TGTGCCATCAGTGTGGGGGAGCGAGATACGCAGTATTTT.